The clone carrying this T cell receptor beta chain appeared a few times. Its antigen is unknown. Germline trimming cut 0 bases from V and 2 bases from J; bases unmatched to any gene: 6. Germline CDR1 is SGHRS and CDR2 is YFSETQ. The CDR3 totals 16 residues. TCR beta CDR3 sequences were amplified from RNA transcripts. Carried out on the TCR CDR3, a first-round RT-PCR used the HTBI primer set. TCRdb redid the calling of the multiplex PCR reads with MiXCR, one entry per CDR3 protein. The sample yields 200,000 to 300,000 distinct CDR3 sequences, about 16% seen once. This entry comes from a study of T cells in Graves' hyperthyroidism and ophthalmopathy. Study-level findings and limits: A model of 13 V-J features distinguished ophthalmopathy from stable hyperthyroidism.

Material: blood. This TCR came from a woman younger than 30 with Graves' ophthalmopathy. The chain uses TRBV5-1 and TRBJ2-5, with 8 nucleotides matching TRBD2. The CDR3 sequence: CASSLDAGGPQETQYF. The CDR3 DNA follows: TGCGCCAGCAGCTTGGATGCGGGGGGACCACAAGAGACCCAGTACTTC.